These T cell receptor beta chains were read from a single sample in a study of T cell responses to AZD1222 COVID-19 vaccine. Libraries were prepared by immunoSEQ multiplex PCR; TCRdb keeps only in-frame clonotypes and omits some of them. Here the sample spans approximately 180,000 clones, around 94% being singletons. The input for sequencing was peripheral blood, taken on day 0 of AZD1222 vaccination. These receptors originate from an adult in good health. Each CDR3 is given with its conserved first and last residue. The order of the fields is CDR3 protein, CDR3 DNA, V gene, D gene, clone size, J gene. The D gene is left open where the match is weak. The size of a clone is reported for some rows only, either as once, few or many, or as a class for expanded clones.

CDR3 protein: CASSIMFVFTGTGELFF
CDR3 DNA: TGTGCCAGTAGTATAATGTTTGTCTTTACGGGCACCGGGGAGCTGTTTTTT
V gene: TRBV19
D gene: .
clone size: .
J gene: TRBJ2-2

CDR3 protein: CASSEHRGPQTQYF
CDR3 DNA: TGTGCCAGCAGTGAACACAGGGGCCCCCAGACCCAGTACTTC
V gene: TRBV6-1
D gene: TRBD1
clone size: .
J gene: TRBJ2-5

CDR3 protein: CASSITAGGASYTF
CDR3 DNA: TGTGCCAGTAGTATAACCGCAGGGGGCGCGAGCTACACCTTC
V gene: TRBV19
D gene: TRBD1
clone size: .
J gene: TRBJ1-2

CDR3 protein: CASRARDNTIYF
CDR3 DNA: TGTGCCAGCAGGGCGAGGGACAACACCATATATTTT
V gene: TRBV27
D gene: .
clone size: .
J gene: TRBJ1-3

CDR3 protein: CARRPDREAGNTIYF
CDR3 DNA: TGTGCCAGAAGGCCGGACAGGGAGGCTGGAAACACCATATATTTT
V gene: TRBV5-3
D gene: TRBD1
clone size: .
J gene: TRBJ1-3

CDR3 protein: CATGGPDTQYF
CDR3 DNA: TGTGCTACGGGAGGCCCAGATACGCAGTATTTT
V gene: TRBV19
D gene: TRBD2
clone size: .
J gene: TRBJ2-3

CDR3 protein: CASGFGQGRDEQYF
CDR3 DNA: TGTGCTAGTGGTTTTGGACAGGGCCGGGACGAGCAGTACTTC
V gene: TRBV12-5
D gene: TRBD1
clone size: few
J gene: TRBJ2-7

CDR3 protein: CASSGSGGSSYNEQFF
CDR3 DNA: TGTGCCAGCAGCGGTAGCGGGGGAAGCTCCTACAATGAGCAGTTCTTC
V gene: TRBV9
D gene: TRBD2
clone size: .
J gene: TRBJ2-1

CDR3 protein: CASSLGNSNQPQHF
CDR3 DNA: TGTGCCAGCAGCCTGGGCAATAGCAATCAGCCCCAGCATTTT
V gene: TRBV3-1/TRBV3-2
D gene: .
clone size: .
J gene: TRBJ1-5

CDR3 protein: CASSIGLAGGTDTQYF
CDR3 DNA: TGTGCCAGTAGTATAGGGTTAGCGGGAGGGACAGATACGCAGTATTTT
V gene: TRBV19
D gene: TRBD2
clone size: .
J gene: TRBJ2-3

CDR3 protein: CSASTGSNSPLHF
CDR3 DNA: TGCAGTGCTAGTACAGGGTCGAATTCACCCCTCCACTTT
V gene: TRBV20-1
D gene: .
clone size: .
J gene: TRBJ1-6